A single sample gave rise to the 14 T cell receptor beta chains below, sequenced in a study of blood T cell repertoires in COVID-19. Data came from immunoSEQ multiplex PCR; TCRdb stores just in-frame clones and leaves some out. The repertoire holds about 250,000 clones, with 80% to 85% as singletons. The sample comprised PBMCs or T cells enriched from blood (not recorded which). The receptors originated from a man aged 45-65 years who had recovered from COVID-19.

CDR3 sequence reads: CAIQGASYNEQFF. In DNA, the CDR3 is TGTGCCATCCAAGGGGCAAGCTACAATGAGCAGTTCTTC. The chain recombines TRBV7-9 with TRBJ2-1; TRBD1 might be the D (5 bases). Between the trimmed V and J ends, which lost 10 bases and 3 bases, there was a span of 13 bases. Germline loops: CDR1 SEHNR, CDR2 FQNEAQ (reference sequence). The CDR3 is 13 residues long.

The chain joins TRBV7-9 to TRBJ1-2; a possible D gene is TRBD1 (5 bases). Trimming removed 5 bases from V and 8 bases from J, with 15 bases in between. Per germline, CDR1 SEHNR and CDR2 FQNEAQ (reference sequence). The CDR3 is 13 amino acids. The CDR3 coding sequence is TGTGCCAGCAGCCGCGGGACGAAGGGGGGCTACACCTTC. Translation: CASSRGTKGGYTF.

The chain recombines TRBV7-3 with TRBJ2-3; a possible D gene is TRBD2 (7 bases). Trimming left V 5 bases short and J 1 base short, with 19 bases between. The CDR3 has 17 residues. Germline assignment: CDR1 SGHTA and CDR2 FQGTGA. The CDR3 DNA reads TGTGCCAGCAGCCGATATTCCCGGGGGGCAGGCACAGATACGCAGTATTTT. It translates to CASSRYSRGAGTDTQYF.

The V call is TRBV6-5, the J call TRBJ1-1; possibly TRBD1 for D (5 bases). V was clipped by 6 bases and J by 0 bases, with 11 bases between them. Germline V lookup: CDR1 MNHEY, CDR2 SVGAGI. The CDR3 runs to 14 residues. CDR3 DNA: TGTGCCAGCAGGGGGGGGAACCTGAACACTGAAGCTTTCTTT. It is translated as CASRGGNLNTEAFF.

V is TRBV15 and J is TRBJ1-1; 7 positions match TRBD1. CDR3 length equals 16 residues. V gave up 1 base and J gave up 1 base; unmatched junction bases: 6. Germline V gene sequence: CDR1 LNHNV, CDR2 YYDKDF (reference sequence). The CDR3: CATSRGVQGKNTEAFF. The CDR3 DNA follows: TGTGCCACCAGCAGAGGGGTACAGGGGAAGAACACTGAAGCTTTCTTT.

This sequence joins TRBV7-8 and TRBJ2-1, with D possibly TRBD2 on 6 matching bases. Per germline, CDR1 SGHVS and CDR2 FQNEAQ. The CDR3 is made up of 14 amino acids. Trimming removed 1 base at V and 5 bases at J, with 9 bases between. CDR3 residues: CASSLEAGDNEQFF. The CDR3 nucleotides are TGTGCCAGCAGCTTAGAAGCGGGTGACAATGAGCAGTTCTTC.

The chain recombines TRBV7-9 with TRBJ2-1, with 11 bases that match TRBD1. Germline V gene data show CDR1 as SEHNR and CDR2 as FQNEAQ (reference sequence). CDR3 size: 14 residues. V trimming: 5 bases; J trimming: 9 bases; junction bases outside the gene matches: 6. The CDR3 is CASSPAGTGGEQFF. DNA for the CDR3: TGTGCCAGCAGCCCTGCCGGGACAGGGGGTGAGCAGTTCTTC.

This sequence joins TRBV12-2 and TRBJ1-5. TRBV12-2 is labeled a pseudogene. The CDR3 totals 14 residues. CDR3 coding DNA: TGTGCAAGTCGCTTAGGACTATTCACGCAGCCCCAGCATTTT. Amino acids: CASRLGLFTQPQHF.

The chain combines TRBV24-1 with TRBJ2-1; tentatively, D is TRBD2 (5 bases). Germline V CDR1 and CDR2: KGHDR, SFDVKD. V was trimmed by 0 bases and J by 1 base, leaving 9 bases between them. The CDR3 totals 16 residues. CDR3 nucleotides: TGTGCCACCAGTGATTTGTTGGACTCTTCCTACAATGAGCAGTTCTTC. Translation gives CATSDLLDSSYNEQFF.

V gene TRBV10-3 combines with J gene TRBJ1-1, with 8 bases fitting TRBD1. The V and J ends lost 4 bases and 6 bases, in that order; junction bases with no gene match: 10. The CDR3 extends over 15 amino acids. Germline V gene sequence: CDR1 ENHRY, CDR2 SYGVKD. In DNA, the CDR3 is TGTGCCATCAGTGGGCGGCAGGGGGCGCGTGCTGAAGCTTTCTTT. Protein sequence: CAISGRQGARAEAFF.

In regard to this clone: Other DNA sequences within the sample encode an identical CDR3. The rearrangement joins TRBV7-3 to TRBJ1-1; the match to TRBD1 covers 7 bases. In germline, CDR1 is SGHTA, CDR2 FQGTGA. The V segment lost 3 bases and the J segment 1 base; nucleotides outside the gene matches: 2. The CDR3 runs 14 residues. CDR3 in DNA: TGTGCCAGCAGCTTGGCAGGGGGGAACACTGAAGCTTTCTTT. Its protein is CASSLAGGNTEAFF. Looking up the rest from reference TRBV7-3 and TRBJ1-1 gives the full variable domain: GAGVSQTPSNKVTEKGKYVELRCDPISGHTALYWYRQSLGQGPEFLIYFQGTGAADDSGLPNDRFFAVRPEGSVSTLKIQRTERGDSAVYLCASSLAGGNTEAFFGQGTRLTVV.

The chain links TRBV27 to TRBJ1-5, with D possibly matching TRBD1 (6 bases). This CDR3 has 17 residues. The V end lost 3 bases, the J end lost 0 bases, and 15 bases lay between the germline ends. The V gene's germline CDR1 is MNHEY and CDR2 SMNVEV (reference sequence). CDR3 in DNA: TGTGCCAGCAGTTTCCTAAAGGACAGCCTTAGCAATCAGCCCCAGCATTTT. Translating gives CASSFLKDSLSNQPQHF.

CDR3 sequence (DNA): TGTGCCAGCAGCCCCCTCGTGGGGGCTGACACTGAAGCTTTCTTT. This encodes CASSPLVGADTEAFF. The chain uses TRBV5-4 and TRBJ1-1, with TRBD1 as a possible D gene (6 bases). The CDR3 contains 15 residues. V was cut by 4 bases and J by 3 bases, with 16 bases left in between. CDR1 is SGHNT, CDR2 YYREEE, per germline (reference sequence).

In nucleotides, the CDR3 is TGTGCCAGCACCGGACAGGGCGTCACCGGGGAGCTGTTTTTT. This gives the protein CASTGQGVTGELFF. V usage is TRBV19 and J usage is TRBJ2-2; the match to TRBD1 covers 8 bases. Germline loops: CDR1 LNHDA, CDR2 SQIVND (reference sequence). The CDR3 extends over 14 amino acids. The V and J ends lost 9 bases and 4 bases, in that order; junction bases with no gene match: 7.